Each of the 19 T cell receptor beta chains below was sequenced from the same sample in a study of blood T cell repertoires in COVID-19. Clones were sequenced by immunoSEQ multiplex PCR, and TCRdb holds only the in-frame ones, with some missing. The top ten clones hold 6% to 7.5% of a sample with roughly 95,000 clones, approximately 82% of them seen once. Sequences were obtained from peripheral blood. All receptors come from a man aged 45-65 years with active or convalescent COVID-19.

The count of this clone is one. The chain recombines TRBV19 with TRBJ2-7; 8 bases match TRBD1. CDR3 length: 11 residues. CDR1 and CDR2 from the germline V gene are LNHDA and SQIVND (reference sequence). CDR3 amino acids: CSQGATYEQYV. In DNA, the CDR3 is TGTTCTCAGGGGGCAACCTACGAGCAGTACGTC.

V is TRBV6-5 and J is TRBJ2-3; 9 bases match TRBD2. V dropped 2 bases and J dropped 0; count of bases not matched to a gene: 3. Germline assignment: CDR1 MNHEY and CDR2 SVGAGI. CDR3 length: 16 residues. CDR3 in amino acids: CASSYGTSPSTDTQYF. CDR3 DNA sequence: TGTGCCAGCAGTTACGGGACTAGCCCGAGCACAGATACGCAGTATTTT.

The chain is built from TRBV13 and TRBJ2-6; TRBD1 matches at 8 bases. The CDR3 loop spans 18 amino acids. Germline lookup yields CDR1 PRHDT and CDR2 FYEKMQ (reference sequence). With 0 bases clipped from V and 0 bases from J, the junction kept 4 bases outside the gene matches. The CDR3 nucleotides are TGTGCCAGCAGCTTAGGCGGACAGGGTCGCTCTGGGGCCAACGTCCTGACTTTC. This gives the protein CASSLGGQGRSGANVLTF.

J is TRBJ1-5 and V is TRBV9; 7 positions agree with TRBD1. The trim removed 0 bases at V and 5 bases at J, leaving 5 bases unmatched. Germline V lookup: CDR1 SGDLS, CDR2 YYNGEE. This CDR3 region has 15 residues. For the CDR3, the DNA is TGTGCCAGCAGCGTAGGACAGGGAAAGGATCAGCCCCAGCATTTT. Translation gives CASSVGQGKDQPQHF.

CDR3 sequence (DNA): TGCAGCGTTGTGGGGGGACGGATGAACACTGAAGCTTTCTTT. Its translation is CSVVGGRMNTEAFF. The V call is TRBV29-1, the J call TRBJ1-1; D perhaps matches TRBD1 (5 bases). This CDR3 has 14 residues. Germline CDR1 is SQVTM and CDR2 is ANQGSEA. V was clipped by 4 bases and J by 0 bases, with 12 bases between them.

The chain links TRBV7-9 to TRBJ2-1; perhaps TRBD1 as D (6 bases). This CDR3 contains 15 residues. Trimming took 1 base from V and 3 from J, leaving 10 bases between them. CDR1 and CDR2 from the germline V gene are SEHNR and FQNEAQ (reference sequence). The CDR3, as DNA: TGTGCCAGCAGCTTAGGGCAGGGGTTCTACAATGAGCAGTTCTTC. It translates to CASSLGQGFYNEQFF.

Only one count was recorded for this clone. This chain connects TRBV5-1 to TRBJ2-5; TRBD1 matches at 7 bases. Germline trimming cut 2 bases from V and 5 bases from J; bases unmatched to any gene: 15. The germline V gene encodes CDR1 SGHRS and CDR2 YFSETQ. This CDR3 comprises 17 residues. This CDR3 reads CASSFGDWTGLGETQYF. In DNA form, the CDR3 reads TGCGCCAGCAGCTTTGGCGACTGGACAGGCCTGGGGGAGACCCAGTACTTC.

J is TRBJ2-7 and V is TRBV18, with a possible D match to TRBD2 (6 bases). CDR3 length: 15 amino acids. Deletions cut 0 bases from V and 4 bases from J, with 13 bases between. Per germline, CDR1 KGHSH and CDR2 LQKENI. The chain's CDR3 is CASSPPGLGVYEQYV. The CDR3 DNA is TGTGCCAGCTCACCACCGGGACTGGGAGTTTACGAGCAGTACGTC.

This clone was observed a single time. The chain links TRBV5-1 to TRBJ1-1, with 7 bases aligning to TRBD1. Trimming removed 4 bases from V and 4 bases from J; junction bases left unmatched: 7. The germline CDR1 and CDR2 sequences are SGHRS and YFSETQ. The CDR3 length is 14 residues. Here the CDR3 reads CASSIDRVGTEAFF. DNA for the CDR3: TGCGCCAGCAGCATAGACAGGGTGGGCACTGAAGCTTTCTTT. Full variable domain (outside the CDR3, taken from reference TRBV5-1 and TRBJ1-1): KAGVTQTPRYLIKTRGQQVTLSCSPISGHRSVSWYQQTPGQGLQFLFEYFSETQRNKGNFPGRFSGRQFSNSRSEMNVSTLELGDSALYLCASSIDRVGTEAFFGQGTRLTVV.

Here the CDR3 reads CASSPPSRGHRGNTEAFF. The CDR3 DNA follows: TGTGCCAGCAGCCCCCCCTCTAGGGGTCACAGAGGGAACACTGAAGCTTTCTTT. The V gene is TRBV11-2, the J gene TRBJ1-1; D is possibly TRBD1 (5 bases). This CDR3 region has 18 residues. Trimming shortened V by 5 bases and J by 1 base, and 23 bases separated the two germline ends. Germline V gene data show CDR1 as SGHAT and CDR2 as FQNNGV.

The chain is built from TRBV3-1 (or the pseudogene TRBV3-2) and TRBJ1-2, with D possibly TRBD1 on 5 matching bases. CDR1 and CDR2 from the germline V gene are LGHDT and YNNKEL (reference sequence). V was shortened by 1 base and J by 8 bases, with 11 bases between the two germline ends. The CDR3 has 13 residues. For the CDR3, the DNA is TGTGCCAGCAGCCAAGGTGTAGGGGTGGGCTACACCTTC. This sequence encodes CASSQGVGVGYTF.

This CDR3 reads CASSLGRYNEQFF. CDR3 nucleotide sequence: TGTGCCAGCAGCTTAGGGCGGTACAATGAGCAGTTCTTC. V and J are TRBV7-6 and TRBJ2-1; D is undetermined. The germline V gene has CDR1 SGHVS and CDR2 FNYEAQ. V shed 1 base and J shed 4 bases, with 5 bases lying between them. The CDR3 is 13 amino acids.

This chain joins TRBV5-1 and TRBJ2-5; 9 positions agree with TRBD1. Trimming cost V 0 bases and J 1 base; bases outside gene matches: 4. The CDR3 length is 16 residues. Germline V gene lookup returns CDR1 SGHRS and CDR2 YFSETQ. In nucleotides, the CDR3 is TGCGCCAGCAGCTTGGGACAGGGGGTGACCCAAGAGACCCAGTACTTC. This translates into CASSLGQGVTQETQYF.

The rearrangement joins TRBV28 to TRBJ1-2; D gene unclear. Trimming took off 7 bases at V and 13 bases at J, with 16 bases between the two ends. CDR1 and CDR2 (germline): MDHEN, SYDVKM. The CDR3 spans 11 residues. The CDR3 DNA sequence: TGTGCCAGCAATTCCCCGCTCGGTTGCACCTTC. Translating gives CASNSPLGCTF.

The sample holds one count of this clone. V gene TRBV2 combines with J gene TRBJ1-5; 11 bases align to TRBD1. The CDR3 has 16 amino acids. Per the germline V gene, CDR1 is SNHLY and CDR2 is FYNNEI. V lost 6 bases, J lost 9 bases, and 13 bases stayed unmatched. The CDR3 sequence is CASRETSGQGAWPQHF. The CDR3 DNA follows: TGTGCCAGCAGAGAAACTTCCGGACAGGGGGCATGGCCCCAGCATTTT.

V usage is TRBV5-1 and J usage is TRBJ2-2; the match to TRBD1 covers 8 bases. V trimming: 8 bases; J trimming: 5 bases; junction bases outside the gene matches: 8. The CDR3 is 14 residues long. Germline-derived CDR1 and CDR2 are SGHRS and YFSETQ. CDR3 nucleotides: TGCGCCAGTACCGACAGGGGAGTTACCGGGGAGCTGTTTTTT. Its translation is CASTDRGVTGELFF.

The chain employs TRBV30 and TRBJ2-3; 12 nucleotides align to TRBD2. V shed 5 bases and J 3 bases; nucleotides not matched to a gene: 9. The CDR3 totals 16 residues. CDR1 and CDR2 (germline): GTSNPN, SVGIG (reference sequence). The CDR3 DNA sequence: TGTGCCTGGTCTCTCCCACTAGCGGGGGGAACAGATACGCAGTATTTT. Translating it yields CAWSLPLAGGTDTQYF.

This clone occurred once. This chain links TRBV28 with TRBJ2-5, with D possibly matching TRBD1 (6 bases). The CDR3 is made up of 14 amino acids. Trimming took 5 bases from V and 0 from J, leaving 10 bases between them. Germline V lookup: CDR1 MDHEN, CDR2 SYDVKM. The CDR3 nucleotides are TGTGCCAGCAGTGAACAGGGCAACCAAGAGACCCAGTACTTC. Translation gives CASSEQGNQETQYF.

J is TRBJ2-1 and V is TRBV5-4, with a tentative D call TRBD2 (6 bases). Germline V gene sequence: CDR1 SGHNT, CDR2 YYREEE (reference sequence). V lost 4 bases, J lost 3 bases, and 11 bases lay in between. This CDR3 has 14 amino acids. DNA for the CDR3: TGTGCCAGCAGCACCCTGGGGGGCTACAATGAGCAGTTCTTC. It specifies CASSTLGGYNEQFF.